This TCR beta chain was retrieved from a study of monozygotic twins with inflammatory bowel disease. For every TCR library, about 4,000 ng of total RNA was used. For both chains, the TCRalpha and TCRbeta cDNA went through two nested PCRs of roughly 15 and 9 cycles. TCRdb reprocessed the 5' RACE reads, with one entry per CDR3 protein and no DNA. The sample table sets out hundreds of thousands of distinct CDR3 sequences. Overall study results and limits: Compared with healthy co-twins, IBD patients showed reduced TCRbeta repertoire diversity by inverse Simpson.

The CDR3 runs to 16 residues. As concerns this clonotype: Its antigen is unknown.

Unfractionated whole blood yielded total RNA, and T cells were not sorted. The receptor was isolated from a human donor with ulcerative colitis or Crohn's disease, or a healthy co-twin of an affected twin (not recorded which). The chain joins TRBV12-3 or TRBV12-4 to TRBJ2-1; TCRdb names TRBD2, which stays unverified in the absence of DNA. Sequencing was performed on blood. CDR3 region: CASTLSGGLTYNEQFF.